This T cell receptor beta chain was sequenced for a study of blood T cell repertoires in COVID-19. For the study at large: Researchers got acute and convalescent COVID-19 samples from the United States, Italy and Spain.

The CDR3 sequence is 14 residues long. Deletions cut 0 bases from V and 3 bases from J, with 7 bases between. Germline values: CDR1 SGDLS, CDR2 YYNGEE. Authors' data handling: Reference gene primers were amplified, and this amplification served to estimate nucleated cell counts. The method was immunoSEQ multiplex PCR; TCRdb's version includes in-frame clones alone and lacks a portion of them. The V and J calls and clone size come from that table; D and trimming were worked out from the DNA. The sample lists 130,000 to 150,000 clones, about 92% occurring once. The TCR comes from a human donor in a cohort sampled during active COVID-19. Specimen: peripheral blood. The chain links TRBV9 to TRBJ1-5; D is undetermined. In DNA, the CDR3 is TGTGCCAGCAGCGTAGGTCCGGTCAATCAGCCCCAGCATTTT. Its translation is CASSVGPVNQPQHF.